Detailed here is one T cell receptor beta chain. This clone's antigen is unknown. Base qualities are not recorded, but no much larger clone differs from it by a single base. The data originate from a study of blood T cell repertoires in COVID-19 (TCRdb year 2020). Background on the whole study: Samples covering the acute and convalescent phases of COVID-19 were provided by collaborators in the United States, Italy and Spain. The prospective study material was composed of cDNA or gDNA derived from T cells, B-cell-depleted T cells, or PBMCs. The dataset comprised deeply sampled blood TCRbeta repertoires from subjects exposed to, actively infected with, or recovered from COVID-19. The repertoires were released in a freely available public database meant as a resource for research on the immune response to SARS-CoV-2. The samples were drawn from two sources: the first 160 participants of the ongoing ImmuneRACE study, and some 1,300 subjects contributed by 6 global collaborators. Nearly every sample came with metadata listing a de-identified subject ID, COVID-19 status, age in years and sex. Where available, HLA class I and class II types were taken from metadata supplied by the sample provider and were not determined by assay-based typing. Points the paper makes about the study in general: The amount of clinical and demographic metadata varied by source and participant and was provided uncurated.

Collaborating institutions collected whole blood in K2EDTA tubes following their own protocols. For TCRbeta analysis, collaborators shipped samples in one of three forms: frozen whole blood, isolated PBMCs, or DNA extracted from either of those sample types. TCRbeta CDR3 regions were amplified from genomic DNA using the immunoSEQ Assay, a bias-controlled multiplex PCR. The study's own analysis went as follows. The number of nucleated cells in each sample was estimated from the amplification of reference gene primers within the assay. To quantify the absolute abundance of each unique TCRbeta CDR3 rearrangement, sequence reads were collapsed and filtered. For each sample, productive Simpson clonality was calculated as the square root of Simpson's diversity index across productive rearrangements. The table comes from immuneACCESS by way of TCRdb, which keeps in-frame sequences with V and J called. Part of the clones is missing from these tables; in studies checked, under half for an unresolved V gene and the rest for unknown reasons. V, J and clone size reflect that table, while D and trimming were determined from the DNA. Recorded for this sample are roughly 150,000 clones; approximately 80% of them occurred a single time. The top ten constitute approximately 0.5% of the sample.

Sequences SGHVS (CDR1) and FQNEAQ (CDR2) are obtained from the germline V gene. V loses 5 bases at its end and J loses 3 bases; junction bases beyond the gene matches: 7. From the cysteine through the phenylalanine, the CDR3 covers 16 amino acids. The CDR3 DNA has 48 bases and is translated from base 1. This receptor was taken from a man aged 55 to 70 with acute or convalescent COVID-19. The V and J genes are TRBV7-8 and TRBJ2-1, and 10 junction bases match TRBD2. The sample consisted of peripheral blood. The sequenced DNA is TGTGCCAGCAGCCCGATTGGGACTAGCGTCTACAATGAGCAGTTCTTC. Its protein product is CASSPIGTSVYNEQFF.